The TCR beta chain described here comes from a study of OX40 agonist ivuxolimab in advanced cancers. Background on the study: In this trial design, patients received ivuxolimab intravenously at 0.01 to 10 mg/kg every 2 weeks. Anti-PD-1, anti-PD-L1 or anti-CTLA-4 therapy given earlier was allowed, and around 40% had some.

Clones were sequenced by immunoSEQ multiplex PCR, and TCRdb holds only the in-frame ones, with some missing. The sample carries roughly 100,000 clones, roughly 84% recorded once. CDR3 length: 15 amino acids. CDR1 KGHSY and CDR2 FQNENV come from the germline V gene. V gave up 1 base and J gave up 0 bases, with 9 bases separating them. Blood samples were obtained at baseline, cycle 4 day 1, and cycle 7 day 1. Source: CD4+ or CD8+ T cells sorted from blood, taken in a trial of the OX40 agonist ivuxolimab. The receptor's source is an adult with an advanced solid tumor such as melanoma, head and neck, liver or kidney cancer. The chain joins TRBV16 to TRBJ1-2; perhaps TRBD1 as D (6 bases). CDR3 coding DNA: TGTGCCAGCAGCCAATGGGACACGTCTAACTATGGCTACACCTTC. Protein sequence: CASSQWDTSNYGYTF. The full variable domain, rest sourced from reference TRBV16 and TRBJ1-2, is GEEVAQTPKHLVRGEGQKAKLYCAPIKGHSYVFWYQQVLKNEFKFLISFQNENVFDETGMPKERFSAKCLPNSPCSLEIQATKLEDSAVYFCASSQWDTSNYGYTFGSGTRLTVV.